This entry is about one T cell receptor beta chain. This receptor's antigen is unknown. Per-base qualities were not stored, and no clone one base away is much larger. This sample is drawn from a study of T cells after yellow fever vaccination (dated by TCRdb to the late 2010s). Background for the entire study: The SMART-Seq v4 Ultra Low Input RNA kit was used to prepare libraries from fractions with low cell numbers. Two healthy male donors, one aged 18 to 29 and one aged 30 to 40 years, made up the cohort. To follow T-cell clones before and after both primary and booster YFV17D yellow fever vaccination, bulk TCR alpha and beta repertoires underwent longitudinal sequencing. Bulk PBMC replicates and cell subsets were isolated from blood drawn at multiple timepoints before and after both primary and secondary immunization. Overall results and qualifications from the work: FACS-sorted repertoires could contain abundant contaminating clonotypes from the bulk population, so computational filtering was required. After the booster, most clones that had expanded after primary vaccination were detected again (about 97% of CD4 and around nine tenths of CD8), suggesting broad maintenance of memory. Because the study included only a couple of donors, the extent to which the findings can be generalized is limited. A small fraction of clonotypes showed up in both the CD4 and CD8 compartments, probably as a result of convergent recombination. The secondary T-cell response was found to be weaker but faster than the primary response, with a peak reached on day 5 rather than on day 15.

What the treatment or condition label conveys for this sample: live attenuated yellow fever vaccine strain. Two biological replicates of bulk PBMCs were collected at each blood-draw timepoint. A standard Ficoll-Paque protocol was used to isolate PBMCs from peripheral blood. RNA was extracted with TriZol from bulk PBMCs, CD4 and CD8 fractions, and dextramer-positive and dextramer-negative fractions. The CDR3 sequence holds 15 residues, the cysteine and phenylalanine included. Only the CDR3 DNA stays, 45 bases, in frame from base 1. Per the germline V gene, MNHEY is the CDR1 and SVGAGI is the CDR2. Compared with germline, V lacks 2 bases and J lacks 5 bases; bases without a gene match: 8. The sequencer listed for this sample is Illumina NovaSeq 6000. TCR cDNA was synthesized by 5'RACE template switching, which introduced a universal primer site and unique molecular identifiers. Priming of cDNA synthesis was performed from both the TCR alpha and TCR beta constant segments. Library amplification used two PCR steps, and the second PCR step added sample barcodes and sequencing adapters. Libraries were sequenced on Illumina HiSeq 2500 (2x100 bp) or NovaSeq (2x150 bp). As for how the authors treated the data: MIGEC was used to demultiplex reads and collapse the reads into UMI consensus sequences, and MiXCR was used for V(D)J alignment. Vaccine-responding clonotypes were identified with edgeR using replicate PBMC samples, with FDR below 0.01 and a log2 fold change above 5 up to day 15 being required. Each bulk clonotype received a CD4 or CD8 identity based on whether the sequenced CD4 or CD8 repertoire contained that clonotype at higher abundance. TCRdb itself trimmed the public reads at Q25 with fastp, ran MiXCR and retained productive beta chains. Rows are combined by CDR3 protein, so each entry shows the most common genes and DNA. TCRdb, rather than the study authors, made the V and J calls. For this sample there are hundreds of thousands of distinct CDR3 sequences; approximately 3.8% appear just once. Around 20% of the sample comes from the top ten.

This clonotype was sampled from a man aged 18 to 35 who received the YFV17D yellow fever vaccine. The V and J genes are TRBV6-5 and TRBJ1-2; 7 middle bases align to TRBD1. The sequencing used PBMCs, collected on the day of the yellow fever booster vaccination. The CDR3 region reads CASSYLQGHRYGYTF. At the DNA level, the sequence is TGTGCCAGCAGTTACCTACAGGGGCACCGGTATGGCTACACCTTC.